This TCR beta chain emerged from a study of blood T cells in healthy people across ages. V was trimmed by 4 bases and J by 6 bases, leaving 10 bases between them. The CDR3 is made up of 13 amino acids. Germline values: CDR1 PRHDT, CDR2 FYEKMQ (reference sequence). Samples each yielded at least 6 micrograms of total RNA. Overall study findings and caveats: Unsorted PBMC material precluded a definitive naive versus antigen-experienced comparison. Naive T cell percentage showed a strong correlation with the diversity of TCR beta.

As concerns this clonotype: Its antigen is still unknown.

Primed by a sample-barcoded 5' primer and a J-beta primer mix, a second PCR proceeded for about 6 to 11 cycles. All cDNA molecules were each tagged by a template-switch adaptor with 12 random nucleotides. TCRdb passed the 5' RACE reads through MiXCR, listing each CDR3 protein once. The sample includes hundreds of thousands of distinct CDR3 sequences, around two fifths seen only once; the top ten take around 30%. The chain recombines TRBV13 with TRBJ1-5; D gene uncertain. The source is a man older than 75 in good health. Material: blood. The CDR3 DNA is TGTGCCAGCAGCTCACGCCGGGCTCAGCCCCAGCATTTT. The encoded protein is CASSSRRAQPQHF. Filled out from reference TRBV13 and TRBJ1-5, the complete variable domain reads AAGVIQSPRHLIKEKRETATLKCYPIPRHDTVYWYQQGPGQDPQFLISFYEKMQSDKGSIPDRFSAQQFSDYHSELNMSSLELGDSALYFCASSSRRAQPQHFGDGTRLSIL.